This section outlines one TCR beta chain sequence together with its context. Its antigen is as yet unknown. Each donor (without exception) was a healthy Caucasian. The sample originates from a study of identical twins. The study, taken as a whole, reports: Models underpredicted monozygotic twin sharing of out-of-frame TCR alpha.

V was pared by 5 bases and J by 1 base, with 9 bases of the junction left unmatched. The CDR3 extends over 16 amino acids. CDR1 and CDR2 from the germline V gene are MGHRA and YSYEKL. The authors used template switching to add a universal primer site and gave cDNA unique molecular identifiers. TCRdb redid the calling of the 5' RACE reads with MiXCR, one entry per CDR3 protein. The data show hundreds of thousands of distinct CDR3 sequences, roughly an eighth seen once. Separately, the same data were catalogued under a study of yellow fever vaccine responses in identical twins.

The TCR sequence derives from a woman under 30 in good health. This chain connects TRBV4-1 to TRBJ1-1, with TRBD1 identical over 8 bases. The sequencing input was PBMCs. Here the CDR3 DNA reads TGCGCCAGCAGCAAAGCAGGGGGCGTGCGGAACACTGAAGCTTTCTTT. This encodes CASSKAGGVRNTEAFF.